A selection of T cell receptor beta chains follows, all from one sample in a study of blood T cells in healthy people across ages. TCRdb analysed the 5' RACE reads with MiXCR anew, one entry per CDR3 protein. The profile shows about 1.5 million distinct CDR3 sequences, less than 45% of them singletons. Sequencing was done on a sample of blood. All receptors come from a woman aged 18 to 35 in good health. CDR3s include the opening cysteine and the closing phenylalanine or tryptophan. Fields, in order: V gene, clone size, J gene, D gene, CDR3 protein, CDR3 DNA. D genes are given only for firm matches. For some rows the clone size is stated as once, few or many, or as a class when expanded; others skip it.

v_call: TRBV12-3/TRBV12-4; clone_size: few; j_call: TRBJ2-1; d_call: -; cdr3_aa: CASSLARYSEQFF; cdr3_nt: TGTGCCAGCAGTTTAGCTCGGTACAGTGAGCAGTTCTTC
v_call: TRBV4-3; clone_size: many; j_call: TRBJ2-4; d_call: -; cdr3_aa: CASSHLKFSAKYF; cdr3_nt: TGCGCCAGCAGCCACCTAAAATTTAGCGCGAAGTACTTC
v_call: TRBV13; clone_size: -; j_call: TRBJ2-7; d_call: TRBD1; cdr3_aa: CASSSRDSYSYEQYF; cdr3_nt: TGTGCCAGCAGCTCCCGGGACAGTTACTCCTACGAGCAGTACTTC
v_call: TRBV19; clone_size: few; j_call: TRBJ2-1; d_call: TRBD2; cdr3_aa: CASSNGGSSYNEQFF; cdr3_nt: TGTGCCAGTAGTAACGGGGGGAGCTCCTACAATGAGCAGTTCTTC
v_call: TRBV14; clone_size: few; j_call: TRBJ2-7; d_call: -; cdr3_aa: CATSVRNSPYEQYF; cdr3_nt: TGTGCCACTAGTGTCCGTAATTCTCCCTACGAGCAGTACTTC
v_call: TRBV7-2; clone_size: -; j_call: TRBJ2-1; d_call: -; cdr3_aa: CASSLRQGTGPLAIHEQFF; cdr3_nt: TGTGCCAGCAGCTTAAGACAGGGGACCGGGCCACTAGCGATCCATGAGCAGTTCTTC
v_call: TRBV4-2; clone_size: -; j_call: TRBJ1-4; d_call: -; cdr3_aa: CASSQDGDIWFNEKLFF; cdr3_nt: TGTGCCAGCAGCCAAGATGGGGACATTTGGTTTAATGAAAAACTGTTTTTT
v_call: TRBV20-1; clone_size: few; j_call: TRBJ1-1; d_call: -; cdr3_aa: CSARDGRGTEAFF; cdr3_nt: TGCAGTGCTAGAGATGGTCGGGGGACTGAAGCTTTCTTT
v_call: TRBV7-2; clone_size: -; j_call: TRBJ1-2; d_call: -; cdr3_aa: CASSFQSDGYTF; cdr3_nt: TGTGCCAGCAGCTTTCAGAGTGATGGCTACACCTTC
v_call: TRBV25-1; clone_size: -; j_call: TRBJ1-6; d_call: TRBD1; cdr3_aa: CASSERTGAYNSPLHF; cdr3_nt: TGTGCCAGCAGTGAAAGGACAGGGGCCTATAATTCACCCCTCCACTTT
v_call: TRBV4-1; clone_size: -; j_call: TRBJ2-3; d_call: TRBD1; cdr3_aa: CASSPITGGGYTQYF; cdr3_nt: TGCGCCAGCAGCCCCATTACAGGGGGCGGGTATACGCAGTATTTT
v_call: TRBV18; clone_size: -; j_call: TRBJ2-7; d_call: TRBD2; cdr3_aa: CASSPAGVGEQYF; cdr3_nt: TGTGCCAGCTCACCTGCGGGAGTAGGCGAGCAGTACTTC
v_call: TRBV6-2/TRBV6-3; clone_size: -; j_call: TRBJ2-3; d_call: TRBD1; cdr3_aa: CASSYSWDSDTQYF; cdr3_nt: TGTGCCAGCAGTTACTCTTGGGACAGCGATACGCAGTATTTT
v_call: TRBV7-2; clone_size: many; j_call: TRBJ1-2; d_call: -; cdr3_aa: CASSLVSMRVVANGYTF; cdr3_nt: TGTGCCAGCAGCTTAGTATCAATGCGGGTGGTAGCTAATGGCTACACCTTC
v_call: TRBV5-1; clone_size: -; j_call: TRBJ1-2; d_call: -; cdr3_aa: CASSLARQGYGYTF; cdr3_nt: TGCGCCAGCAGCTTGGCCCGGCAGGGCTATGGCTACACCTTC
v_call: TRBV7-2; clone_size: many; j_call: TRBJ1-1; d_call: -; cdr3_aa: CASGGRNTEAFF; cdr3_nt: TGTGCCAGCGGCGGGAGGAACACTGAAGCTTTCTTT
v_call: TRBV2; clone_size: few; j_call: TRBJ2-1; d_call: TRBD1; cdr3_aa: CASSEQGNPSNEQFF; cdr3_nt: TGTGCCAGCAGCGAACAGGGGAACCCCTCCAATGAGCAGTTCTTC
v_call: TRBV20-1; clone_size: -; j_call: TRBJ2-1; d_call: -; cdr3_aa: CSAPGAVSSYNEQFF; cdr3_nt: TGCAGTGCTCCGGGGGCCGTTAGCTCCTACAATGAGCAGTTCTTC
v_call: TRBV20-1; clone_size: -; j_call: TRBJ2-1; d_call: -; cdr3_aa: CSARDLTGWAYNEQFF; cdr3_nt: TGCAGTGCTAGAGATCTCACAGGGTGGGCCTACAATGAGCAGTTCTTC
v_call: TRBV7-9; clone_size: -; j_call: TRBJ2-7; d_call: TRBD2; cdr3_aa: CASSFAGGGPYEQYF; cdr3_nt: TGTGCCAGCAGCTTCGCCGGCGGGGGTCCCTACGAGCAGTACTTC
v_call: TRBV4-3; clone_size: -; j_call: TRBJ1-6; d_call: TRBD1; cdr3_aa: CASSQEYRGYGPLHF; cdr3_nt: TGCGCCAGCAGCCAAGAGTACAGGGGCTACGGGCCCCTCCACTTT
v_call: TRBV20-1; clone_size: few; j_call: TRBJ2-1; d_call: TRBD2; cdr3_aa: CSARDWLAEGSNEQFF; cdr3_nt: TGCAGTGCTAGAGATTGGCTAGCGGAGGGGTCTAATGAGCAGTTCTTC
v_call: TRBV9; clone_size: -; j_call: TRBJ1-1; d_call: -; cdr3_aa: CASSVVESTEAFF; cdr3_nt: TGTGCCAGCAGCGTAGTTGAAAGCACTGAAGCTTTCTTT
v_call: TRBV4-3; clone_size: many; j_call: TRBJ2-1; d_call: -; cdr3_aa: CASSHGAGTVYNEQFF; cdr3_nt: TGCGCCAGCAGCCATGGAGCCGGGACGGTCTACAATGAGCAGTTCTTC
v_call: TRBV25-1; clone_size: few; j_call: TRBJ1-3; d_call: -; cdr3_aa: CASSESLDPSGNTIYF; cdr3_nt: TGTGCCAGCAGTGAATCCCTGGACCCCTCTGGAAACACCATATATTTT
v_call: TRBV7-2; clone_size: -; j_call: TRBJ2-7; d_call: TRBD2; cdr3_aa: CASSQMGLAHYEQYF; cdr3_nt: TGTGCCAGCAGCCAAATGGGACTAGCGCATTACGAGCAGTACTTC
v_call: TRBV21-1; clone_size: -; j_call: TRBJ2-5; d_call: -; cdr3_aa: CASAEYYETQYF; cdr3_nt: TGTGCCAGCGCAGAATATTACGAGACCCAGTACTTC
v_call: TRBV11-2; clone_size: -; j_call: TRBJ2-3; d_call: -; cdr3_aa: CASSPSLADTQYF; cdr3_nt: TGTGCCAGCAGCCCCAGCCTCGCAGATACGCAGTATTTT
v_call: TRBV2; clone_size: few; j_call: TRBJ1-4; d_call: -; cdr3_aa: CASRPFRGSTNEKLFF; cdr3_nt: TGTGCCAGCAGACCATTTCGGGGTAGCACTAATGAAAAACTGTTTTTT
v_call: TRBV6-5; clone_size: -; j_call: TRBJ1-1; d_call: -; cdr3_aa: CASSYLAGPLAEAFF; cdr3_nt: TGTGCCAGCAGTTACTTGGCGGGGCCATTAGCTGAAGCTTTCTTT
v_call: TRBV6-2/TRBV6-3; clone_size: few; j_call: TRBJ2-7; d_call: -; cdr3_aa: CASTRTNLAYEQYF; cdr3_nt: TGTGCCAGCACCCGCACCAACTTAGCCTACGAGCAGTACTTC
v_call: TRBV7-9; clone_size: -; j_call: TRBJ1-2; d_call: -; cdr3_aa: CASSLLPGPNSYGYTF; cdr3_nt: TGTGCCAGCAGCTTATTGCCGGGACCGAATAGCTATGGCTACACCTTC
v_call: TRBV21-1; clone_size: -; j_call: TRBJ2-7; d_call: -; cdr3_aa: CASARQATTPSGLYF; cdr3_nt: TGTGCCAGCGCACGACAGGCGACAACCCCAAGCGGTCTGTACTTC
v_call: TRBV29-1; clone_size: -; j_call: TRBJ2-1; d_call: -; cdr3_aa: CSVLGVYNEQFF; cdr3_nt: TGCAGCGTTCTAGGGGTATACAATGAGCAGTTCTTC
v_call: TRBV7-9; clone_size: -; j_call: TRBJ2-1; d_call: TRBD1; cdr3_aa: CASSLGGGTSGTGCYNEQFF; cdr3_nt: TGTGCCAGCAGCTTAGGAGGGGGGACCTCTGGGACAGGGTGTTACAATGAGCAGTTCTTC
v_call: TRBV4-3; clone_size: -; j_call: TRBJ1-2; d_call: -; cdr3_aa: CASSHGTDGYTF; cdr3_nt: TGCGCCAGCAGCCATGGGACGGATGGCTACACCTTC
v_call: TRBV20-1; clone_size: -; j_call: TRBJ2-7; d_call: -; cdr3_aa: CSARATRLNSDEQYF; cdr3_nt: TGCAGTGCTAGAGCCACGCGCCTCAACTCCGACGAGCAGTACTTC
v_call: TRBV5-4; clone_size: few; j_call: TRBJ2-7; d_call: -; cdr3_aa: CASSSAGSGGYEQYF; cdr3_nt: TGTGCCAGCAGCTCGGCGGGGAGCGGTGGCTACGAGCAGTACTTC
v_call: TRBV10-3; clone_size: few; j_call: TRBJ1-2; d_call: TRBD1; cdr3_aa: CAISDLGQGLGDYGYTF; cdr3_nt: TGTGCCATCAGTGACCTGGGACAGGGACTTGGGGACTATGGCTACACCTTC
v_call: TRBV10-3; clone_size: -; j_call: TRBJ2-7; d_call: TRBD2; cdr3_aa: CAISSSSGPYEQYF; cdr3_nt: TGTGCCATCAGCTCCTCTAGCGGTCCCTACGAGCAGTACTTC
v_call: TRBV27; clone_size: -; j_call: TRBJ2-7; d_call: -; cdr3_aa: CASSLTGGPGYEQYF; cdr3_nt: TGTGCCAGCAGTCTGACCGGAGGGCCGGGGTACGAGCAGTACTTC
v_call: TRBV7-9; clone_size: few; j_call: TRBJ2-1; d_call: TRBD2; cdr3_aa: CASSLLAGGGLEQFF; cdr3_nt: TGTGCCAGCAGCCTACTAGCGGGAGGTGGATTGGAGCAGTTCTTC
v_call: TRBV12-3/TRBV12-4; clone_size: -; j_call: TRBJ2-1; d_call: TRBD2; cdr3_aa: CASTAGLVSNEQFF; cdr3_nt: TGTGCCAGCACGGCGGGACTAGTATCAAATGAGCAGTTCTTC
v_call: TRBV2; clone_size: -; j_call: TRBJ2-3; d_call: TRBD1; cdr3_aa: CASRGRDRGTDTQYF; cdr3_nt: TGTGCCAGCAGAGGACGGGACAGAGGCACAGATACGCAGTATTTT
v_call: TRBV9; clone_size: -; j_call: TRBJ1-6; d_call: TRBD1; cdr3_aa: CASSPLDREHSPLHF; cdr3_nt: TGTGCCAGCAGCCCCTTGGACAGGGAGCATTCACCCCTCCACTTT
v_call: TRBV12-3/TRBV12-4; clone_size: -; j_call: TRBJ1-2; d_call: -; cdr3_aa: CASRGGTNFVCGYTF; cdr3_nt: TGTGCCAGCAGGGGCGGGACAAACTTTGTATGTGGCTACACCTTC
v_call: TRBV5-6; clone_size: few; j_call: TRBJ2-7; d_call: TRBD2; cdr3_aa: CASSFASGPYEQYF; cdr3_nt: TGTGCCAGCAGCTTTGCTAGCGGTCCCTACGAGCAGTACTTC
v_call: TRBV20-1; clone_size: -; j_call: TRBJ2-7; d_call: -; cdr3_aa: CSARDRPASSYEQYF; cdr3_nt: TGCAGTGCTAGAGATCGGCCCGCAAGCTCCTACGAGCAGTACTTC
v_call: TRBV25-1; clone_size: few; j_call: TRBJ2-2; d_call: TRBD1; cdr3_aa: CASRPGQGNTGELFF; cdr3_nt: TGTGCCAGCAGACCGGGACAGGGGAACACCGGGGAGCTGTTTTTT
v_call: TRBV4-3; clone_size: -; j_call: TRBJ2-7; d_call: -; cdr3_aa: CASSQALGHYEQYF; cdr3_nt: TGCGCCAGCAGCCAAGCCCTGGGCCACTACGAGCAGTACTTC
v_call: TRBV7-6; clone_size: -; j_call: TRBJ1-1; d_call: -; cdr3_aa: CASSLEGWTEAFF; cdr3_nt: TGTGCCAGCAGCTTAGAAGGTTGGACTGAAGCTTTCTTT
v_call: TRBV28; clone_size: -; j_call: TRBJ2-7; d_call: -; cdr3_aa: CASRLSPSYEQYF; cdr3_nt: TGTGCCAGCAGGTTATCACCCTCCTACGAGCAGTACTTC
v_call: TRBV30; clone_size: -; j_call: TRBJ2-5; d_call: -; cdr3_aa: CAWSVRGEETQYF; cdr3_nt: TGTGCCTGGAGTGTACGAGGTGAAGAGACCCAGTACTTC
v_call: TRBV29-1; clone_size: once; j_call: TRBJ1-2; d_call: -; cdr3_aa: CSVGRQDWGYTF; cdr3_nt: TGCAGCGTCGGTAGACAGGATTGGGGCTACACCTTC
v_call: TRBV16; clone_size: -; j_call: TRBJ2-7; d_call: -; cdr3_aa: CASSQEGVAYEQYF; cdr3_nt: TGTGCCAGCAGCCAGGAGGGGGTAGCTTACGAGCAGTACTTC
v_call: TRBV20-1; clone_size: -; j_call: TRBJ1-1; d_call: -; cdr3_aa: CSASDLLGYTEAFF; cdr3_nt: TGCAGTGCTAGTGATCTTCTAGGCTACACTGAAGCTTTCTTT
v_call: TRBV4-2; clone_size: -; j_call: TRBJ2-1; d_call: -; cdr3_aa: CASSHGTAQNNEQFF; cdr3_nt: TGTGCCAGCAGCCACGGGACGGCGCAGAACAATGAGCAGTTCTTC
v_call: TRBV6-2/TRBV6-3; clone_size: few; j_call: TRBJ2-1; d_call: TRBD1; cdr3_aa: CAPGTGMRGEQFF; cdr3_nt: TGTGCCCCCGGGACAGGGATGAGAGGTGAGCAGTTCTTC
v_call: TRBV6-5; clone_size: -; j_call: TRBJ2-5; d_call: TRBD1; cdr3_aa: CASSTGQGAHLYF; cdr3_nt: TGTGCCAGCAGTACAGGACAGGGGGCGCATCTGTACTTC